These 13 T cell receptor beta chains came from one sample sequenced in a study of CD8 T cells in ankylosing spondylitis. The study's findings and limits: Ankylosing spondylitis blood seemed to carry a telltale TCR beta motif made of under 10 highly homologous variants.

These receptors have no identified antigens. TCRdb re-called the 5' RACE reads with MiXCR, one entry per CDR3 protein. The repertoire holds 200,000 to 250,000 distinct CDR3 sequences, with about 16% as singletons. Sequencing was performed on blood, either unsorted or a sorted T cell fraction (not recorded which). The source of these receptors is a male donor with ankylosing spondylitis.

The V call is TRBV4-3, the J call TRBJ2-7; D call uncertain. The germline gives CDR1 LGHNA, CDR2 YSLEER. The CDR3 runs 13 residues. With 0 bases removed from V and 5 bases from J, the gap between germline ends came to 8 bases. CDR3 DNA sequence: TGCGCCAGCAGCCAAGATTGGTACCACGAGCAGTACTTC. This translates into CASSQDWYHEQYF.

CDR3: CSVEDRGDGGQYF. Written as DNA, the CDR3 is TGCAGCGTTGAAGATAGGGGGGACGGGGGACAGTACTTC. The chain has TRBV29-1 and TRBJ2-7; D may correspond to TRBD1 or TRBD2 (6 bases each). Germline V gene sequence: CDR1 SQVTM, CDR2 ANQGSEA. V shed 0 bases and J shed 10 bases, with 16 bases lying between them. The CDR3 contains 13 residues.

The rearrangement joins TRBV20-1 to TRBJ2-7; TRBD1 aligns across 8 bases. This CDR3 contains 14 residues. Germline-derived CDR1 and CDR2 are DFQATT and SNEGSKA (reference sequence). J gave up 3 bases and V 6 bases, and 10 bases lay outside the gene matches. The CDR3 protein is CSASDREVIYEQYF. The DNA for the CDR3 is TGCAGTGCCTCGGACAGGGAGGTAATCTACGAGCAGTACTTC.

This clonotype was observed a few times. The CDR3 protein is CASSLFQARGETQYF. The CDR3 DNA follows: TGTGCCAGCAGTTTATTCCAGGCCAGGGGAGAGACCCAGTACTTC. The chain combines TRBV28 with TRBJ2-5; tentative D call: TRBD1 (6 bases). This CDR3 has 15 residues. Deletions cut 1 base from V and 4 bases from J, with 13 bases between. Germline V CDR1 and CDR2: MDHEN, SYDVKM.

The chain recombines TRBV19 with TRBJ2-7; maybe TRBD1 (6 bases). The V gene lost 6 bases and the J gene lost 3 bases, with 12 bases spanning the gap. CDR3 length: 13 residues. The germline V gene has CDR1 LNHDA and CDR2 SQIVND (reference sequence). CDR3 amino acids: CASSLDRNYEQYF. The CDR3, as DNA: TGTGCCAGTAGCCTTGACAGGAACTACGAGCAGTACTTC.

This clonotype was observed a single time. For the CDR3, the DNA is TGTGCCAGCAGCTGGGACTTGTACGAGCAGTACTTC. Its protein is CASSWDLYEQYF. The chain uses TRBV5-4 and TRBJ2-7; D possibly corresponds to TRBD2 (6 bases). Germline V CDR1 and CDR2: SGHNT, YYREEE (reference sequence). V dropped 3 bases and J dropped 4 bases, with 8 bases sitting between them. The CDR3 spans 12 residues. Full variable domain (outside the CDR3, taken from reference TRBV5-4 and TRBJ2-7): ETGVTQSPTHLIKTRGQQVTLRCSSQSGHNTVSWYQQALGQGPQFIFQYYREEENGRGNFPPRFSGLQFPNYSSELNVNALELDDSALYLCASSWDLYEQYFGPGTRLTVT.

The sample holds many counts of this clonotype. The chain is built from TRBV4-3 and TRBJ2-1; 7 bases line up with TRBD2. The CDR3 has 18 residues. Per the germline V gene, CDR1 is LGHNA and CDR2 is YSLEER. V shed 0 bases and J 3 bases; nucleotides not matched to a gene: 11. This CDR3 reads CASSQEEGPSGDYNEQFF. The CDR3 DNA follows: TGCGCCAGCAGCCAAGAGGAGGGCCCTAGCGGAGACTACAATGAGCAGTTCTTC.

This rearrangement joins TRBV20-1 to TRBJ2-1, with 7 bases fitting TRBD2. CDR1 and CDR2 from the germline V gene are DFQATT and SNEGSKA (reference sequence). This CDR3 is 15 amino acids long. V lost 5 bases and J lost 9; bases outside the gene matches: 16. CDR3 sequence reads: CSASESGDRFSEQFF. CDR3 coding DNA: TGCAGTGCTTCCGAGAGCGGGGACCGCTTTTCTGAGCAGTTCTTC.

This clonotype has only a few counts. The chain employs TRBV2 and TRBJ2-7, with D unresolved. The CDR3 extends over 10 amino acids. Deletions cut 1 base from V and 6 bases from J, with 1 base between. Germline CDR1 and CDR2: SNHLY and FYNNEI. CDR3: CASSEGEQYF. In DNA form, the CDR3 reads TGTGCCAGCAGTGAAGGCGAGCAGTACTTC.

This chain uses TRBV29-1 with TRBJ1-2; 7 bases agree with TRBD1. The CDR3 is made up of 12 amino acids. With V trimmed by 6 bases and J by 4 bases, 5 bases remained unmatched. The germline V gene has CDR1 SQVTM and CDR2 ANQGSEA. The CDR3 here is CSVSTGPYGYTF. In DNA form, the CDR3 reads TGCAGCGTGTCGACAGGGCCCTATGGCTACACCTTC.

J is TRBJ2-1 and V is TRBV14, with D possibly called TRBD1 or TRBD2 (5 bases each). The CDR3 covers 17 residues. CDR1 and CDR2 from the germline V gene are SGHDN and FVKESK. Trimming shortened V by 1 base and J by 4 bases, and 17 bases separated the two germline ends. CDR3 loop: CASSQAVGTGYYNEQFF. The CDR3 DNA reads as TGTGCCAGCAGCCAAGCGGTCGGGACCGGGTATTACAATGAGCAGTTCTTC. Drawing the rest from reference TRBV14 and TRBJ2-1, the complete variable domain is EAGVTQFPSHSVIEKGQTVTLRCDPISGHDNLYWYRRVMGKEIKFLLHFVKESKQDESGMPNNRFLAERTGGTYSTLKVQPAELEDSGVYFCASSQAVGTGYYNEQFFGPGTRLTVL.

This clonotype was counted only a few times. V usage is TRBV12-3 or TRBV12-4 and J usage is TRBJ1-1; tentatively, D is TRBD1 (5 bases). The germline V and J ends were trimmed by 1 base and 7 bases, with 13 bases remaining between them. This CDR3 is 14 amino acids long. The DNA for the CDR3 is TGTGCCAGCAGTTTAGAGAGGGGAGGGAGTGAAGCTTTCTTT. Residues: CASSLERGGSEAFF.

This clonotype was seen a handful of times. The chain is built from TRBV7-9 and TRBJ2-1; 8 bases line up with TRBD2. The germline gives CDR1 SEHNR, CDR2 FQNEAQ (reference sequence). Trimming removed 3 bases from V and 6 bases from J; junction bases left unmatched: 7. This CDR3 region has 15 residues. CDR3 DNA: TGTGCCAGCAGCTTGTCAATAGCGGGGTTCAATGAGCAGTTCTTC. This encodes CASSLSIAGFNEQFF.